The clone carrying this T cell receptor beta chain showed up just a few times. The data were taken from a study of T-cell memory formation after mild COVID-19. Study information: Clustering of TCRs was largely donor specific.

The V gene's germline CDR1 is SGHRS and CDR2 YFSETQ. CDR3 length equals 15 residues. Trimming cost V 4 bases and J 5 bases; bases outside gene matches: 7. 5'RACE primed at constant segments yielded TCR alpha and TCR beta cDNA libraries bearing sample barcodes and UMIs. TCRdb analysed the 5' RACE reads with MiXCR anew, one entry per CDR3 protein. The table records approximately 560,000 distinct CDR3 sequences, around a sixth of them present only once. The origin of this receptor is an adult woman who had mild COVID-19 (a few samples of this study predate the infection). Cell type and time point are not known. Sequencing used PBMCs or a T cell subset sorted from them (not recorded which). The chain has TRBV5-1 and TRBJ2-7, with 12 bases lining up with TRBD1. For the CDR3, the DNA is TGCGCCAGCAGCATGGGACAGGGGGCATCTAACGAGCAGTACTTC. Translation: CASSMGQGASNEQYF.